These 26 T cell receptor beta chains share one sample of origin, sequenced in a study of shared clonotypes between healthy human individuals. The naive CD8 subset, CD45RO-negative cells positively selected for CCR7, excluded terminally differentiated effector memory CD45RA+ cells. The assay was immunoSEQ multiplex PCR, and TCRdb's table has in-frame clones only and misses some. The top ten clones hold 0.11% of a sample with roughly 650,000 clones, 90% to 97% of them seen once. Sequencing was carried out using naive CD8+ T cells sorted from blood. These receptors were taken from a woman in her twenties or thirties in good health.

The chain employs TRBV27 and TRBJ2-3; 12 positions match TRBD1. Germline assignment: CDR1 MNHEY and CDR2 SMNVEV (reference sequence). Trimming at V came to 8 bases and at J to 4 bases, leaving 7 bases not matched to a gene. The CDR3 is 15 residues long. The CDR3 loop reads CASARGTGGSDTQYF. In DNA form, the CDR3 reads TGTGCCAGCGCTAGGGGGACAGGGGGCTCAGATACGCAGTATTTT.

The chain recombines TRBV27 with TRBJ2-1; the D gene could be TRBD1 or TRBD2 (5 bases each). V was cut by 4 bases and J by 4 bases, with 11 bases left in between. The CDR3 has 14 residues. The germline V gene has CDR1 MNHEY and CDR2 SMNVEV (reference sequence). The CDR3 loop reads CASSWLAGYNEQFF. The CDR3, as DNA: TGTGCCAGCAGTTGGCTAGCAGGGTACAATGAGCAGTTCTTC.

This sequence joins TRBV9 and TRBJ1-1, with 7 bases lining up with TRBD1. The germline V gene encodes CDR1 SGDLS and CDR2 YYNGEE. The CDR3 covers 14 residues. With 2 bases clipped from V and 7 bases from J, the junction kept 8 bases outside the gene matches. The CDR3 coding sequence is TGTGCCAGCAGCGTCTCAGGGACAGACATTGAAGCTTTCTTT. It translates to CASSVSGTDIEAFF.

This chain joins TRBV5-6 and TRBJ2-1; 10 bases line up with TRBD2. CDR3 length: 15 residues. Germline CDR1 SGHDT, CDR2 YYEEEE. V lost 4 bases and J lost 8; bases outside the gene matches: 9. The CDR3 here is CASSAGLAGVYEQFF. The CDR3 DNA reads TGTGCCAGCAGCGCCGGGCTAGCGGGAGTCTATGAGCAGTTCTTC.

This chain uses TRBV19 with TRBJ1-5; the match to TRBD1 covers 7 bases. The trim removed 3 bases at V and 6 bases at J, leaving 5 bases unmatched. Germline V CDR1 and CDR2: LNHDA, SQIVND (reference sequence). The CDR3 covers 14 residues. The CDR3 nucleotides read TGTGCCAGTAGTATTTACAGGGGCCCTCAGCCCCAGCATTTT. It codes for CASSIYRGPQPQHF.

On this clone itself: Germline is not matched at one junction end, which may reflect a read error. At the DNA level, this CDR3 is encoded by other sequences in the same sample as well. DNA for the CDR3: TGTGCCAGCAGCCTAGGGACAGATACGCAGTATTTT. Its protein product is CASSLGTDTQYF. The genes are TRBV13 and TRBJ2-3, with D uncertain. Germline V gene lookup returns CDR1 PRHDT and CDR2 FYEKMQ (reference sequence). The CDR3 runs 12 residues.

This sequence joins TRBV27 and TRBJ2-7; no definite D call. Per the germline V gene, CDR1 is MNHEY and CDR2 is SMNVEV (reference sequence). V shed 5 bases and J shed 0 bases, with 11 bases lying between them. CDR3 size: 14 residues. CDR3 sequence: CASSPNSPSYEQYF. The CDR3 region has the DNA TGTGCCAGCAGTCCCAATTCCCCCTCCTACGAGCAGTACTTC.

This clone occurred a few times. The V and J genes are TRBV13 and TRBJ2-1; 7 bases are shared with TRBD2. The CDR3 is 16 amino acids. Germline values: CDR1 PRHDT, CDR2 FYEKMQ (reference sequence). V lost 4 bases, J lost 4 bases, and 10 bases stayed unmatched. The CDR3 is CASSSQREPLYNEQFF. The CDR3 nucleotides read TGTGCCAGCAGCTCCCAGCGGGAACCCCTTTACAATGAGCAGTTCTTC.

The chain joins TRBV11-1 to TRBJ2-5; D might be TRBD1 (5 bases). Trimming took off 7 bases at V and 5 bases at J, with 14 bases between the two ends. Per germline, CDR1 SGHAT and CDR2 FQDESV (reference sequence). The CDR3 sequence is 13 residues long. This chain's CDR3 is CASTTGPLETQYF. CDR3 in DNA: TGTGCCAGCACCACAGGACCGCTGGAGACCCAGTACTTC.

V is TRBV27 and J is TRBJ1-5, with 8 positions matching TRBD1. Germline V gene data show CDR1 as MNHEY and CDR2 as SMNVEV (reference sequence). The trim removed 0 bases at V and 7 bases at J, leaving 5 bases unmatched. This CDR3 has 15 amino acids. CDR3 in amino acids: CASSLSGQGAQPQHF. For the CDR3, the DNA is TGTGCCAGCAGTTTATCGGGGCAGGGGGCGCAGCCCCAGCATTTT.

This clone has just a few counts. Other nucleotide sequences in the sample specify the same CDR3. This chain uses TRBV4-1 with TRBJ2-5, with D unresolved. This CDR3 comprises 13 residues. In germline, CDR1 is MGHRA, CDR2 YSYEKL. V was trimmed by 0 bases and J by 3 bases, leaving 5 bases between them. The CDR3 here is CASSQDIEETQYF. CDR3 DNA: TGCGCCAGCAGCCAAGATATTGAAGAGACCCAGTACTTC.

V and J are TRBV7-8 and TRBJ2-2; D gene ambiguous. CDR3 length: 13 residues. In germline, CDR1 is SGHVS, CDR2 FQNEAQ. Trimming took off 2 bases at V and 7 bases at J, with 8 bases between the two ends. The DNA of the CDR3 is TGTGCCAGCAGCTTACTGGCGGACGGGGAGCTGTTTTTT. Its protein is CASSLLADGELFF.

J is TRBJ2-7 and V is TRBV28, with D perhaps matching TRBD2 (5 bases). Trimming took off 3 bases at V and 3 bases at J, with 12 bases between the two ends. The CDR3 length is 14 residues. Looked up from germline, CDR1 is MDHEN and CDR2 is SYDVKM. The CDR3 protein is CASSFQRRHYEQYF. The CDR3 DNA is TGTGCCAGCAGTTTTCAGCGGAGACACTACGAGCAGTACTTC.

V and J are TRBV4-1 and TRBJ1-1; 8 bases agree with TRBD1. Germline-derived CDR1 and CDR2 are MGHRA and YSYEKL. The V and J ends lost 0 bases and 0 bases, in that order; junction bases with no gene match: 6. CDR3 length: 17 residues. The CDR3 DNA reads as TGCGCCAGCAGCCAAGAAGGGACAGGACCCATGAACACTGAAGCTTTCTTT. Translating gives CASSQEGTGPMNTEAFF.

V gene TRBV7-9 combines with J gene TRBJ2-7, with 11 bases matching TRBD1. The CDR3 has 16 residues. Trimming at V came to 4 bases and at J to 3 bases, leaving 8 bases not matched to a gene. Germline V gene sequence: CDR1 SEHNR, CDR2 FQNEAQ (reference sequence). CDR3 DNA sequence: TGTGCCAGCAGCTCGCGGGACAGGGGGGTTCGCTACGAGCAGTACTTC. Its translation: CASSSRDRGVRYEQYF.

As DNA, the CDR3 is TGTGCCAGCAGTGACTCAACAGGGCGGGCGACCCAGTACTTC. Its translation is CASSDSTGRATQYF. The V call is TRBV25-1, the J call TRBJ2-5; tentatively, D is TRBD1 (6 bases). With 3 bases removed from V and 7 bases from J, the gap between germline ends came to 15 bases. CDR1 and CDR2 from the germline V gene are MGHDK and SYGVNS. The CDR3 has 14 residues.

The CDR3 protein is CASSQVRTSGRVSYEQYF. The CDR3, as DNA: TGCGCCAGCAGCCAAGTGAGGACTAGCGGGAGGGTATCCTACGAGCAGTACTTC. V is TRBV4-1 and J is TRBJ2-5; TRBD2 aligns across 15 bases. The DNA end is a closer match to TRBJ2-7, so the J assignment may be wrong. The CDR3 contains 18 residues. Germline V gene data show CDR1 as MGHRA and CDR2 as YSYEKL.

The chain uses TRBV2 and TRBJ2-2; TRBD2 matches at 8 bases. Germline values: CDR1 SNHLY, CDR2 FYNNEI. V dropped 6 bases and J dropped 6; count of bases not matched to a gene: 3. This CDR3 region has 13 residues. This chain's CDR3 is CASRLAAPGELFF. The CDR3 DNA reads TGTGCCAGCAGACTAGCGGCTCCCGGGGAGCTGTTTTTT.

The chain has TRBV28 and TRBJ2-4, with D possibly being TRBD1 (6 bases). Trimming removed 1 base from V and 5 bases from J, with 6 bases in between. The CDR3 length is 13 residues. Germline V gene lookup returns CDR1 MDHEN and CDR2 SYDVKM. CDR3 residues: CASSLYRENIQYF. CDR3 DNA sequence: TGTGCCAGCAGTTTATACAGGGAAAACATTCAGTACTTC. Supplemented by reference TRBV28 and TRBJ2-4, the full variable domain reads DVKVTQSSRYLVKRTGEKVFLECVQDMDHENMFWYRQDPGLGLRLIYFSYDVKMKEKGDIPEGYSVSREKKERFSLILESASTNQTSMYLCASSLYRENIQYFGAGTRLSVL.

This clone was seen just once. V is TRBV5-6 and J is TRBJ1-1, with no clear D. Germline CDR1 is SGHDT and CDR2 is YYEEEE. The CDR3 is 18 residues long. The V gene lost 4 bases and the J gene lost 4 bases, with 26 bases spanning the gap. The CDR3 sequence is CASSPDSDAAPKPTEAFF. In nucleotides, the CDR3 is TGTGCCAGCAGCCCGGATAGTGATGCCGCCCCGAAGCCCACTGAAGCTTTCTTT.

This sequence joins TRBV29-1 and TRBJ2-5; unclear D gene. The V end lost 6 bases, the J end lost 4 bases, and 18 bases lay between the germline ends. The CDR3 length is 14 residues. CDR1 is SQVTM, CDR2 ANQGSEA, per germline. The CDR3 spells CSVARPAPIETQYF. CDR3 sequence (DNA): TGCAGCGTCGCTAGACCGGCCCCCATAGAGACCCAGTACTTC.

The CDR3 sequence is CAWREQGEKLFF. In DNA, the CDR3 is TGTGCCTGGAGAGAACAGGGGGAAAAACTGTTTTTT. The chain couples TRBV30 to TRBJ1-4; 7 bases align to TRBD1. The junction had 3 bases not matched to a gene; V was cut back by 3 bases and J by 8 bases. Per the germline V gene, CDR1 is GTSNPN and CDR2 is SVGIG (reference sequence). This CDR3 comprises 12 residues.

The rearrangement joins TRBV28 to TRBJ2-5; D is perhaps TRBD2 (5 bases). Germline V gene data show CDR1 as MDHEN and CDR2 as SYDVKM. The CDR3 has 11 amino acids. V was shortened by 4 bases and J by 7 bases, with 7 bases between the two germline ends. The chain's CDR3 is CASSSGGTQYF. Written as DNA, the CDR3 is TGTGCCAGCAGTTCCGGAGGGACCCAGTACTTC.

V usage is TRBV27 and J usage is TRBJ2-1, with TRBD2 as a possible D gene (7 bases). This CDR3 is built from 12 residues. Looked up from germline, CDR1 is MNHEY and CDR2 is SMNVEV (reference sequence). Trimming pared 6 bases from V and 8 bases from J, leaving 11 bases between. This CDR3 reads CASSTGGHEQFF. DNA of the CDR3: TGTGCCAGCAGCACGGGGGGCCATGAGCAGTTCTTC.

With respect to this clone: At one boundary the junction diverges from the germline segment, which might be a read error. The V call is TRBV19, the J call TRBJ2-7; 11 bases are a match to TRBD1. The CDR3 covers 15 residues. Germline CDR1 and CDR2: LNHDA and SQIVND (reference sequence). The CDR3 sequence is CASGIGQGADYEQYF. CDR3 DNA sequence: TGTGCCAGTGGTATCGGACAGGGGGCGGACTACGAGCAGTACTTC.

The chain links TRBV5-6 to TRBJ1-1; the D is unclear. Germline V gives CDR1 SGHDT, CDR2 YYEEEE. This CDR3 spans 17 amino acids. V lost 2 bases to trimming and J lost 1 base, with 18 bases between them. The CDR3 protein is CASSLQTLLDANTEAFF. The CDR3 DNA reads as TGTGCCAGCAGCTTACAGACCCTTTTAGATGCGAACACTGAAGCTTTCTTT.